The 17 T cell receptor beta chains listed next were all sequenced from one sample in a study of blood T cells in healthy people across ages. With a J-beta primer mix and a sample-barcoded 5' primer, a second PCR ran roughly 6 to 11 cycles. TCRdb redid the calling of the 5' RACE reads with MiXCR, one entry per CDR3 protein. The repertoire holds under 1,000,000 distinct CDR3 sequences, with 35% to 50% as singletons. Sequencing was performed on blood. The receptors derive from a man of 80 years or more in good health.

This chain joins TRBV6-1 and TRBJ1-5; D might be TRBD1 (5 bases). Trimming pared 3 bases from V and 9 bases from J, leaving 15 bases between. Germline V gives CDR1 MNHNS, CDR2 SASEGT. The CDR3 loop spans 14 amino acids. The DNA of the CDR3 is TGTGCCAGCAGTGAGTTGGATGACAGCGGGCCCCAGCATTTT. This codes for CASSELDDSGPQHF.

This chain joins TRBV9 and TRBJ2-1; D is possibly TRBD1 (5 bases). CDR3 length equals 14 residues. Between the trimmed V and J ends, which lost 0 bases and 9 bases, there was a span of 13 bases. CDR1 and CDR2 from the germline V gene are SGDLS and YYNGEE. The CDR3 coding sequence is TGTGCCAGCAGCGTAGTCGGACAACCCGGTGAGCAGTTCTTC. This sequence encodes CASSVVGQPGEQFF.

The rearrangement joins TRBV15 to TRBJ1-2; tentatively, D is TRBD1 (6 bases). The CDR3 is 14 residues long. V gave up 2 bases and J gave up 8 bases, with 15 bases separating them. Germline loops: CDR1 LNHNV, CDR2 YYDKDF (reference sequence). The CDR3 spells CATSRRTDSSGYTF. CDR3 bases: TGTGCCACCAGCAGAAGGACGGACAGCTCCGGCTACACCTTC.

This chain joins TRBV19 and TRBJ2-7, with 9 positions matching TRBD2. The V gene end was trimmed by 4 bases and the J gene end by 4 bases; junction bases not matched to a gene: 11. This CDR3 has 16 residues. The germline gives CDR1 LNHDA, CDR2 SQIVND (reference sequence). CDR3 region: CASSTLAGTDTYEQYF. Here the CDR3 DNA reads TGTGCCAGTAGTACCCTAGCGGGAACAGACACTTACGAGCAGTACTTC.

The chain couples TRBV7-2 to TRBJ2-2; 11 nucleotides line up with TRBD1. Per the germline V gene, CDR1 is SGHTA and CDR2 is FQGNSA. The V and J ends lost 5 bases and 4 bases, in that order; junction bases with no gene match: 9. The CDR3 contains 17 residues. The CDR3 DNA follows: TGTGCCAGCAGCACGAGAGGACAGGGGGCAGGCACCGGGGAGCTGTTTTTT. Its translation: CASSTRGQGAGTGELFF.

CDR3: CASVRGGETQYF. The DNA for the CDR3 is TGTGCCTCAGTGAGGGGCGGAGAGACCCAGTACTTC. This sequence joins TRBV3-1 and TRBJ2-7; D may correspond to TRBD1 or TRBD2 (5 bases each). The DNA end is a closer match to TRBJ2-5, so the J assignment may be wrong. This CDR3 comprises 12 residues. Germline CDR1 reads LGHDT; CDR2 reads YNNKEL (reference sequence).

There are a few counts of this clonotype. CDR3 DNA sequence: TGCAGTGCAAGTGCGAGCGGGAGGGTAGAGACCCAGTACTTC. Translating it yields CSASASGRVETQYF. The chain joins TRBV20-1 to TRBJ2-5, with 10 nucleotides matching TRBD2. V was pared by 6 bases and J by 4 bases, with 8 bases of the junction left unmatched. Germline V gene data show CDR1 as DFQATT and CDR2 as SNEGSKA (reference sequence). The CDR3 runs to 14 residues.

V is TRBV27 and J is TRBJ1-1; D possibly corresponds to TRBD1 (5 bases). The CDR3 spans 14 residues. Per the germline V gene, CDR1 is MNHEY and CDR2 is SMNVEV (reference sequence). Trimming shortened V by 3 bases and J by 1 base, and 9 bases separated the two germline ends. The CDR3 DNA sequence: TGTGCCAGCAGTTTTAGCAGGGCGAACACTGAAGCTTTCTTT. The encoded protein is CASSFSRANTEAFF.

This sequence joins TRBV28 and TRBJ2-7; D gene ambiguous. The CDR3 is 13 amino acids. From germline, CDR1 is MDHEN and CDR2 SYDVKM. V gave up 4 bases and J gave up 4 bases, with 11 bases separating them. The CDR3 nucleotides read TGTGCCAGCAGTTCCCCGTGGCCTTACGAGCAGTACTTC. Translating it yields CASSSPWPYEQYF.

The chain carries TRBV28 and TRBJ1-5; the D gene is possibly TRBD1 (6 bases). The germline CDR1 and CDR2 sequences are MDHEN and SYDVKM. The V gene lost 6 bases and the J gene lost 7 bases, with 16 bases spanning the gap. This CDR3 region has 14 residues. This chain's CDR3 is CASSRTGSGQPQHF. The CDR3 DNA follows: TGTGCCAGCAGCAGAACAGGGTCGGGCCAGCCCCAGCATTTT.

The chain carries TRBV7-2 and TRBJ1-6; D remains unclear. CDR3 length equals 14 residues. The V gene's germline CDR1 is SGHTA and CDR2 FQGNSA. V was cut by 8 bases and J by 9 bases, with 17 bases left in between. In DNA, the CDR3 is TGTGCCAGCGGCTCACATGCGACCGGTTCACCCCTCCACTTT. This sequence encodes CASGSHATGSPLHF.

This rearrangement joins TRBV11-3 to TRBJ1-1, with a possible D match to TRBD1 (6 bases). V lost 5 bases and J 7 bases, leaving 11 bases between the germline ends. The CDR3 is 12 residues long. Germline V lookup: CDR1 SGHNT, CDR2 YENEEA. CDR3 protein: CASSILQGEAFF. The CDR3, as DNA: TGTGCCAGCAGCATATTACAGGGTGAAGCTTTCTTT.

The sample holds a few counts of this clonotype. The rearrangement uses TRBV6-1 and TRBJ2-5; D may be TRBD2 (6 bases). Trimming left V 8 bases short and J 1 base short, with 20 bases between. This CDR3 comprises 16 residues. Germline CDR1 reads MNHNS; CDR2 reads SASEGT. The CDR3 protein is CASSPYSDYLQETQYF. CDR3 nucleotide sequence: TGTGCCAGCTCCCCATACTCGGACTATCTCCAAGAGACCCAGTACTTC.

This chain uses TRBV20-1 with TRBJ2-5; perhaps TRBD2 as D (5 bases). Trimming removed 0 bases at V and 11 bases at J, with 16 bases between. CDR1 and CDR2 (germline): DFQATT, SNEGSKA (reference sequence). The CDR3 covers 13 residues. Here the CDR3 reads CSARETDLWEQYF. The CDR3 region has the DNA TGCAGTGCTAGAGAGACGGACCTATGGGAGCAGTACTTC.

Only a few counts were recorded for this clonotype. The J gene is TRBJ2-1, the V gene TRBV27; a weak D match, TRBD2 (5 bases). Trimming removed 6 bases at V and 8 bases at J, with 14 bases between. The CDR3 runs to 13 residues. Germline CDR1 and CDR2: MNHEY and SMNVEV (reference sequence). The CDR3 here is CASRGRFSDEQFF. CDR3 nucleotide sequence: TGTGCCAGCAGGGGGAGATTTAGCGATGAGCAGTTCTTC.

The chain is built from TRBV24-1 and TRBJ2-7; a possible D gene is TRBD1 (5 bases). The better agreement between TRBJ2-5 and the DNA end casts doubt on the J call. The CDR3 is 16 residues long. Germline V lookup: CDR1 KGHDR, CDR2 SFDVKD. The CDR3 loop reads CATSDTTQEPQETQYF. CDR3 DNA: TGTGCCACCAGTGATACCACACAGGAACCTCAAGAGACCCAGTACTTC.

The chain has TRBV12-3 or TRBV12-4 and TRBJ1-2, with 9 bases lining up with TRBD1. The V segment lost 4 bases and the J segment 4 bases; nucleotides outside the gene matches: 7. This CDR3 region has 15 residues. CDR3 loop: CASSSLMGQGYGYTF. DNA of the CDR3: TGTGCCAGCAGTTCCTTGATGGGACAGGGCTATGGCTACACCTTC.